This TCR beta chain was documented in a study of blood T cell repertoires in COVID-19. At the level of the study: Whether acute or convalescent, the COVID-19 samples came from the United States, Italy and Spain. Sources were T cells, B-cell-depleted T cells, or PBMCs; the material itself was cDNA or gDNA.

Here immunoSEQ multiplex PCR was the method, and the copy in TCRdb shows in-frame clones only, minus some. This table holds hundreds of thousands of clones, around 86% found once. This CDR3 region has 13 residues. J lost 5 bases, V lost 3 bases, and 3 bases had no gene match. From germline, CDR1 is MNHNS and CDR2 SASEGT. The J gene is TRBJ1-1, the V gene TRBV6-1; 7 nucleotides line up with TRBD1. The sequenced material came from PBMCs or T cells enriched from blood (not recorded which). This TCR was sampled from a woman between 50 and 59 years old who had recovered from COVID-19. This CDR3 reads CASSDRGVTEAFF. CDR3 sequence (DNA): TGTGCCAGCAGTGACAGGGGGGTAACTGAAGCTTTCTTT.